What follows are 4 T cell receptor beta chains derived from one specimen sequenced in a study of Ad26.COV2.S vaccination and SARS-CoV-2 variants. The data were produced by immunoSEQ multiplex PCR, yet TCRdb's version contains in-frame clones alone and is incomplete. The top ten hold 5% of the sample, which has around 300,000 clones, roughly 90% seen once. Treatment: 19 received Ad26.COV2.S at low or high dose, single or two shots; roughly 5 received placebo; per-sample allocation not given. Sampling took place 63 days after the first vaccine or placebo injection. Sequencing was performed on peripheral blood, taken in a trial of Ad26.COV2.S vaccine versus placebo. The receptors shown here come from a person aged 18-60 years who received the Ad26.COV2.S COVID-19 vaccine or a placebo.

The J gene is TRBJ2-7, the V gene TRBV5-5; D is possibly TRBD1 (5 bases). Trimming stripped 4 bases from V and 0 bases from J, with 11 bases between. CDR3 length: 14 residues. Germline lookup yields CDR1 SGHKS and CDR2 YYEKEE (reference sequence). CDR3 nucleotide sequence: TGTGCCAGCAGCCTCCAGACAGCCTCCTACGAGCAGTACTTC. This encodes CASSLQTASYEQYF.

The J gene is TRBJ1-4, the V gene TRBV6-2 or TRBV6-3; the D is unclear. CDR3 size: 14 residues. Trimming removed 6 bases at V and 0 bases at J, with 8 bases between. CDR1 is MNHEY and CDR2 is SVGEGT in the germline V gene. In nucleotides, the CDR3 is TGTGCCAGCAGCCTATTTGCAACTAATGAAAAACTGTTTTTT. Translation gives CASSLFATNEKLFF.

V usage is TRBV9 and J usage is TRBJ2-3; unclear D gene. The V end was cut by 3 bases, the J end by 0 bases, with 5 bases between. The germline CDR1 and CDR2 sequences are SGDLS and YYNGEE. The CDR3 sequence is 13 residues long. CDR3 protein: CASSEDSTDTQYF. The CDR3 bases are TGTGCCAGCAGCGAGGACAGCACAGATACGCAGTATTTT. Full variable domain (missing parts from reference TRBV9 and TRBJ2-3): DSGVTQTPKHLITATGQRVTLRCSPRSGDLSVYWYQQSLDQGLQFLIQYYNGEERAKGNILERFSAQQFPDLHSELNLSSLELGDSALYFCASSEDSTDTQYFGPGTRLTVL.

The CDR3 bases are TGCAGCGTTGAAGATATGGTGGAAGAGACCCAGTACTTC. Its translation: CSVEDMVEETQYF. V and J are TRBV29-1 and TRBJ2-5, with D uncertain. The CDR3 totals 13 residues. Trimming shortened V by 0 bases and J by 3 bases, and 8 bases separated the two germline ends. Germline V gives CDR1 SQVTM, CDR2 ANQGSEA.